Below, one TCR beta chain is given with its context. In the source study's methods: Amplifying reference gene primers gave estimates of nucleated cell counts. Profiling relied on immunoSEQ multiplex PCR, and the TCRdb table lists in-frame clones only, not all of them. D and trimming come from the DNA, and the V and J calls and clone size come from that table. The data show 200,000 to 250,000 clones, roughly 86% seen once. The sample is drawn from a study of blood T cell repertoires in COVID-19. Trimming took 6 bases from V and 5 from J, leaving 11 bases between them. Germline-derived CDR1 and CDR2 are MNHEY and SMNVEV (reference sequence). This CDR3 has 13 residues.

Source material: peripheral blood. The sequence was obtained from a woman aged 65 to 85 with active or convalescent COVID-19. This chain links TRBV27 with TRBJ1-5; possibly TRBD1 for D (5 bases). The CDR3: CASSLSGYQPQHF. The DNA for the CDR3 is TGTGCCAGCAGCCTCTCAGGGTATCAGCCCCAGCATTTT.